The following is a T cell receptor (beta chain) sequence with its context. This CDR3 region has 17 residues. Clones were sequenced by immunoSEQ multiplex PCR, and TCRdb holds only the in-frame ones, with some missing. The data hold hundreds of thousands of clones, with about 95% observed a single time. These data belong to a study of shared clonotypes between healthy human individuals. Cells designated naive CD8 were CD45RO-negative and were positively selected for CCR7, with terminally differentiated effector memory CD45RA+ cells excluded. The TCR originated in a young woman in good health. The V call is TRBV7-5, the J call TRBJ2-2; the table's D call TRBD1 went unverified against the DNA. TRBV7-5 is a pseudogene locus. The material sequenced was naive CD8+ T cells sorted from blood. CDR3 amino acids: CVRSLRTTGGVLGELFF. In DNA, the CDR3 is TGTGTCAGAAGCTTAAGAACGACAGGGGGCGTCCTCGGGGAGCTGTTTTTT.